The rows below give T cell receptor beta chains drawn from one sample of a study of blood T cell repertoires in COVID-19. TCRdb keeps only in-frame clones here, not all; method: immunoSEQ multiplex PCR. The data show roughly 40,000 clones, over 75% seen once. Material for sequencing was peripheral blood. The source of these receptors is a human donor in a cohort sampled during active COVID-19. Each CDR3 is given with its conserved first and last residue. A D gene is named only where the DNA matches it firmly. Not all rows give a size; the values are once, few, many and, for expanded clones, a class.

j_call d_call v_call clone_size cdr3_length cdr3_nt cdr3_aa
TRBJ1-5 NA TRBV2 NA 15 TGTGCCAGCAGTCCAGAAAGAAATAGCAATCAGCCCCAGCATTTT CASSPERNSNQPQHF
TRBJ1-2 NA TRBV5-1 once 15 TGCGCCAGCAGCTTGGGTGGCAGGCTTGCCTATGGCTACACCTTC CASSLGGRLAYGYTF
TRBJ2-5 NA TRBV14 once 15 TGTGCCAGCAGCCAAGTTGGGCATCTCCAAGAGACCCAGTACTTC CASSQVGHLQETQYF
TRBJ2-5 TRBD2 TRBV27 NA 17 TGTGCCAGCAGTTCAACTAGCGGGGGGGCCAGGGCGGAGACCCAGTACTTC CASSSTSGGARAETQYF
TRBJ1-2 NA TRBV20-1 NA 10 TGCAGTGCTAAGGGGAATGGCTACACCTTC CSAKGNGYTF
TRBJ1-2 NA TRBV30 NA 13 TGTGCCTGGAGGCCCACAGGCGCCGTCGGCTACACCTTC CAWRPTGAVGYTF
TRBJ2-2 NA TRBV5-1 NA 16 TGCGCCAGCAGCGCGTCGCAGGGTATCGGCACCGGGGAGCTGTTTTTT CASSASQGIGTGELFF
TRBJ1-1 NA TRBV6-4 NA 14 TGTGCCAGCAGTGACTCGAACAGGGCCACTGAAGCTTTCTTT CASSDSNRATEAFF
TRBJ1-5 NA TRBV6-5 NA 12 TGTGCCAGCTGCGGCGCGAATGAGCCCCAGCATTTT CASCGANEPQHF
TRBJ2-3 NA TRBV4-2 NA 13 TGTGCCAGCAGCCGCGGGGGCACAGATACGCAGTATTTT CASSRGGTDTQYF
TRBJ2-5 TRBD1 TRBV7-2 NA 13 TGTGCCAGCAGCAGGGACAGGGGAGAGACCCAGTACTTC CASSRDRGETQYF
TRBJ2-1 TRBD2 TRBV6-2/TRBV6-3 NA 15 TGTGCCAGCAGCAGGGCCGGGGGGGCCTACAATGAGCAGTTCTTC CASSRAGGAYNEQFF
TRBJ1-2 TRBD1 TRBV7-9 NA 14 TGTGCCAGCAGCCTAACAGGGGTCAGCTATGGCTACACCTTC CASSLTGVSYGYTF
TRBJ2-7 NA TRBV10-3 once 14 TGTGCCATCTCCCCCTCGACACCGTCCTACGAGCAGTACTTC CAISPSTPSYEQYF
TRBJ2-2 TRBD2 TRBV27 NA 13 TGTGCCAGCAGACTAGCGGGGACCGGGGAGCTGTTTTTT CASRLAGTGELFF
TRBJ2-6 NA TRBV2 NA 15 TGTGCCAGCAATCACCCTATAGCTGGGGCCAACGTCCTGACTTTC CASNHPIAGANVLTF
TRBJ1-4 NA TRBV19 once 15 TGTGCCAGTAGTAACTCCGGGATCTTTAATGAAAAACTGTTTTTT CASSNSGIFNEKLFF
TRBJ2-1 NA TRBV2 NA 16 TGTGCCAGCAGGGCCGGCGAGCGGCCAAACTACAATGAGCAGTTCTTC CASRAGERPNYNEQFF
TRBJ1-1 NA TRBV11-2 once 15 TGTGCCAGCAGCTCCTCACAGGGAAGGGGTACTGAAGCTTTCTTT CASSSSQGRGTEAFF
TRBJ2-7 TRBD1 TRBV7-2 NA 16 TGTGCCAGCAGCTTAGGCTTGGGCAGGGGGAACTACGAGCAGTACTTC CASSLGLGRGNYEQYF
TRBJ1-5 NA TRBV6-5 NA 13 TGTGCCAGCAGTCGACAGAGCAATCAGCCCCAGCATTTT CASSRQSNQPQHF
TRBJ2-3 NA TRBV12-5 NA 16 TGTGCTAGTGGTTTACAGGTAAGGGTTTCCACAGATACGCAGTATTTT CASGLQVRVSTDTQYF
TRBJ1-6 NA TRBV20-1 NA 14 TGCAGTGCTAGTAGGCAGGGCCATAATTCACCCCTCCACTTT CSASRQGHNSPLHF
TRBJ2-7 TRBD2 TRBV9 NA 15 TGTGCCAGCAGCCCCCAGCGGGGGGTCTCCTACGAGCAGTACTTC CASSPQRGVSYEQYF
TRBJ1-1 NA TRBV5-5 NA 15 TGTGCCAGCAGCTGGGCGGGGGCGGTGGGCACTGAAGCTTTCTTT CASSWAGAVGTEAFF
TRBJ2-1 TRBD1 TRBV10-3 NA 15 TGTGCCATCAGCCCCCAGGGGGCCGCCGGCAATGAGCAGTTCTTC CAISPQGAAGNEQFF
TRBJ2-5 NA TRBV19 NA 15 TGTGCCAGTAGTCCCTACAGGGGAGGCGCAGAGACCCAGTACTTC CASSPYRGGAETQYF
TRBJ1-4 TRBD1 TRBV5-1 NA 13 TGCGCCAGCTGGGGACAGGATCTTGAAAAACTGTTTTTT CASWGQDLEKLFF
TRBJ1-5 NA TRBV9 once 14 TGTGCCAGCAGCCGGAATGGAGGCAATCAGCCCCAGCATTTT CASSRNGGNQPQHF
TRBJ1-1 NA TRBV5-4 once 12 TGTGCCAGCAGAGGGGCGACCACTGAAGCTTTCTTT CASRGATTEAFF
TRBJ1-5 NA TRBV6-5 NA 15 TGTGCCAGCAATAAGTTGGACAAGTTTGCTCAGCCCCAGCATTTT CASNKLDKFAQPQHF
TRBJ1-4 NA TRBV6-2/TRBV6-3 NA 12 TGTGCCAGCAGTTACGGGGCGGAAAAACTGTTTTTT CASSYGAEKLFF
TRBJ2-7 TRBD2 TRBV7-3 once 14 TGTGCCAGCAGCTCGGGACTAGCGGGGGACGAGCAGTACTTC CASSSGLAGDEQYF
TRBJ1-2 NA TRBV7-9 NA 16 TGTGCCAGCAGCCACACCCGGGGAGGGGCGCTAAATGGCTACACCTTC CASSHTRGGALNGYTF
TRBJ2-7 NA TRBV18 NA 14 TGTGCCAGCTCACCTCTACAGGGTTCCTACGAGCAGTACTTC CASSPLQGSYEQYF
TRBJ1-2 TRBD1 TRBV7-3 NA 14 TGTGCCAGCAGCTCCTCAACAGGGGGTAGTGGCTACACCTTC CASSSSTGGSGYTF
TRBJ2-3 NA TRBV9 NA 16 TGTGCCAGCAGCGTTTCTCCGACAGGCGGCACAGATACGCAGTATTTT CASSVSPTGGTDTQYF
TRBJ2-7 TRBD1 TRBV7-9 once 14 TGTGCCAGCAGCCGCGGGACAGGGAACATAGAGCAGTACTTC CASSRGTGNIEQYF
TRBJ1-3 NA TRBV19 NA 16 TGTGCCAGTAGGAGCGGTGACGGTCTCAGAGGAAACACCATATATTTT CASRSGDGLRGNTIYF
TRBJ1-1 TRBD1 TRBV4-2 NA 16 TGTGCCAGCAGCCAACGCCCCGGGACAGGGGGCACTGAAGCTTTCTTT CASSQRPGTGGTEAFF
TRBJ2-5 NA TRBV28 NA 13 TGTGCCAGCAGTTTAGCGGGGCCGGAGACCCAGTACTTC CASSLAGPETQYF
TRBJ2-2 NA TRBV27 NA 17 TGTGCCAGCAGTTTATTTGTGGGGCAGTGGAACACCGGGGAGCTGTTTTTT CASSLFVGQWNTGELFF
TRBJ1-1 NA TRBV6-4 once 14 TGTGCCAGCAGGAGACAGTGGGAGAACACTGAAGCTTTCTTT CASRRQWENTEAFF
TRBJ1-1 NA TRBV7-6 NA 15 TGTGCCAGCAGCCCCGTTGAAGGAGAGAGATCCGAAGCTTTCTTT CASSPVEGERSEAFF
TRBJ2-2 NA TRBV6-1 NA 14 TGTGCCAGCCGTGGAGCCACTCACACCGGGGAGCTGTTTTTT CASRGATHTGELFF
TRBJ2-2 TRBD1 TRBV2 NA 14 TGTGCCAGCAGCTGGGACAGGGGAACCGGGGAGCTGTTTTTT CASSWDRGTGELFF
TRBJ1-1 NA TRBV2 NA 13 TGTGCCAGCAGGGGCCAGATGAACACTGAAGCTTTCTTT CASRGQMNTEAFF
TRBJ1-1 TRBD1 TRBV6-6 NA 14 TGTGCCAGCAGTTACCAGGGGGCGCGAGCTGAAGCTTTCTTT CASSYQGARAEAFF
TRBJ2-7 TRBD1 TRBV7-9 NA 15 TGTGCCAGCAGCGGCCCTACAGGGGGGCCCTACGAGCAGTACTTC CASSGPTGGPYEQYF
TRBJ2-2 NA TRBV10-3 NA 13 TGTGCCTCTGAGGCAGGGGCCGCCGGGGAGCTGTTTTTT CASEAGAAGELFF
TRBJ2-7 TRBD2 TRBV5-5 few 18 TGTGCCAGCAGCTTGGCCGGACCGCTTAGCGGGGGGCTGTCCGAGCAGTACTTC CASSLAGPLSGGLSEQYF
TRBJ1-1 NA TRBV6-2/TRBV6-3 NA 13 TGTGCCAGCAGTATCGCAGAGAACACTGAAGCTTTCTTT CASSIAENTEAFF